The 10 T cell receptor beta chains listed next were all sequenced from one sample in a study of cytomegalovirus exposure and HLA in healthy donors. PCR was performed using 60 Vbeta and 13 Jbeta primers. TCRdb's copy holds only in-frame clones and misses some; the assay was immunoSEQ multiplex PCR. The data contain 120,000 or so clones, around 72% of them singletons. The specimen was PBMCs. The source of these receptors is a woman aged 45-60 years in good health and CMV-seropositive.

The chain uses TRBV5-4 and TRBJ1-2; 7 bases are shared with TRBD1. This CDR3 region has 14 residues. Germline V gene lookup returns CDR1 SGHNT and CDR2 YYREEE (reference sequence). The V segment lost 3 bases and the J segment 1 base; nucleotides outside the gene matches: 3. For the CDR3, the DNA is TGTGCCAGCAGCTCCGGGACAGATAACTATGGCTACACCTTC. It specifies CASSSGTDNYGYTF.

This chain uses TRBV5-1 with TRBJ2-3; a possible D gene is TRBD1 (6 bases). Per the germline V gene, CDR1 is SGHRS and CDR2 is YFSETQ. The V gene lost 4 bases and the J gene lost 0 bases, with 9 bases spanning the gap. The CDR3 covers 14 residues. CDR3 sequence reads: CASSTRGSTDTQYF. Here the CDR3 DNA reads TGCGCCAGCAGCACCAGGGGTAGCACAGATACGCAGTATTTT. Together with reference TRBV5-1 and TRBJ2-3, the CDR3 gives the full variable domain: KAGVTQTPRYLIKTRGQQVTLSCSPISGHRSVSWYQQTPGQGLQFLFEYFSETQRNKGNFPGRFSGRQFSNSRSEMNVSTLELGDSALYLCASSTRGSTDTQYFGPGTRLTVL.

The chain is built from TRBV18 and TRBJ2-1; D uncertain. Germline V gene lookup returns CDR1 KGHSH and CDR2 LQKENI. The CDR3 spans 12 residues. Trimming cost V 1 base and J 8 bases, with 6 bases left between them. The CDR3, as DNA: TGTGCCAGCTCACCACTCTCGGATGAGCAGTTCTTC. Translation: CASSPLSDEQFF. The full variable domain, completed using reference TRBV18 and TRBJ2-1, is NAGVMQNPRHLVRRRGQEARLRCSPMKGHSHVYWYRQLPEEGLKFMVYLQKENIIDESGMPKERFSAEFPKEGPSILRIQQVVRGDSAAYFCASSPLSDEQFFGPGTRLTVL.

This clone was observed a few times. The rearrangement uses TRBV30 and TRBJ1-2; D is unresolved. CDR1 and CDR2 from the germline V gene are GTSNPN and SVGIG (reference sequence). V lost 4 bases and J 7 bases, leaving 13 bases between the germline ends. The CDR3 is 12 amino acids. The CDR3 loop reads CAWTGYGSGYTF. The CDR3 nucleotides are TGTGCCTGGACCGGGTACGGAAGTGGCTACACCTTC.

Details on this clone: Other nucleotide sequences from this sample produce the same CDR3. The chain joins TRBV4-2 to TRBJ1-2; tentative D call: TRBD1 (5 bases). This CDR3 has 13 amino acids. V lost 0 bases to trimming and J lost 8 bases, with 10 bases between them. Germline CDR1 reads LGHNA; CDR2 reads YNFKEQ. The CDR3 region is CASSQDRQGGYTF. The DNA of the CDR3 is TGTGCCAGCAGCCAAGATCGGCAGGGCGGCTACACCTTC.

The chain carries TRBV29-1 and TRBJ1-1; a weak D match, TRBD1 (5 bases). Trimming stripped 4 bases from V and 0 bases from J, with 9 bases between. Germline loops: CDR1 SQVTM, CDR2 ANQGSEA. The CDR3 spans 13 residues. The CDR3 bases are TGCAGCGTTGTTGGACATGTGAACACTGAAGCTTTCTTT. It encodes CSVVGHVNTEAFF.

The rearrangement uses TRBV7-9 and TRBJ2-3; D remains unclear. Germline CDR1 is SEHNR and CDR2 is FQNEAQ (reference sequence). The CDR3 totals 11 residues. Trimming took 9 bases from V and 2 from J, leaving 6 bases between them. CDR3 region: CASENTDTQYF. CDR3 coding DNA: TGTGCCAGTGAGAACACAGATACGCAGTATTTT.

CDR3 in DNA: TGTGCCAGCAGCTCCCGGGACAACAACTATGGCTACACCTTC. Translating it yields CASSSRDNNYGYTF. The chain is built from TRBV9 and TRBJ1-2, with D possibly TRBD1 on 6 matching bases. Germline CDR1 is SGDLS and CDR2 is YYNGEE. V was cut by 4 bases and J by 2 bases, with 12 bases left in between. The CDR3 has 14 residues.

The rearrangement joins TRBV6-6 to TRBJ1-6; TRBD1 aligns across 8 bases. Trimming removed 2 bases from V and 10 bases from J; junction bases left unmatched: 7. This CDR3 spans 15 amino acids. Germline V gene lookup returns CDR1 MNHNY and CDR2 SVGAGI (reference sequence). The CDR3 is CASSYAAGGESPLHF. The CDR3 bases are TGTGCCAGCAGTTACGCGGCAGGGGGCGAATCACCCCTCCACTTT.

CDR3: CASSPSGGTDTQYF. The CDR3 DNA reads as TGTGCCAGCAGCCCTAGCGGGGGCACAGATACGCAGTATTTT. The chain employs TRBV7-3 and TRBJ2-3; 9 nucleotides align to TRBD2. In germline, CDR1 is SGHTA, CDR2 FQGTGA. The junction had 1 base not matched to a gene; V was cut back by 5 bases and J by 1 base. The CDR3 sequence is 14 residues long.